Following are 7 T cell receptor beta chains from one sample sequenced in a study of identical twins (dated by TCRdb to 2015 to 2016). Receptor amplification or capture employed 5' RACE. Sequencing took place on an Illumina HiSeq 2000. TCRdb applied fastp at Q25 and MiXCR to the public reads, then kept only in-frame beta chains. One record per CDR3 amino acid sequence lists the most common genes and DNA. For this sample the table gives around 1.7 million distinct CDR3 sequences, of which 25% to 35% were detected only once. Approximately 0.25% of the sample is in the top ten clones. The sequenced sample consisted of cord blood. These receptors all stem from a newborn girl in good health.

This clonotype was seen many times. The chain recombines TRBV7-9 with TRBJ2-3; D not resolved. CDR1 and CDR2 (germline): SEHNR, FQNEAQ (reference sequence). This CDR3 spans 11 amino acids. V was cut by 5 bases and J by 4 bases, with 4 bases left in between. The CDR3 sequence: CASSNPDTQYF. The CDR3 DNA follows: TGTGCCAGCAGCAACCCAGATACGCAGTATTTT. Combining the CDR3 with reference TRBV7-9 and TRBJ2-3 gives the whole variable domain DTGVSQNPRHKITKRGQNVTFRCDPISEHNRLYWYRQTLGQGPEFLTYFQNEAQLEKSRLLSDRFSAERPKGSFSTLEIQRTEQGDSAMYLCASSNPDTQYFGPGTRLTVL.

This chain links TRBV20-1 with TRBJ2-4; TRBD1 aligns across 7 bases. Matching the DNA end better, TRBJ2-7 makes the J call doubtful. The length of the CDR3 is 15 residues. Germline V gene lookup returns CDR1 DFQATT and CDR2 SNEGSKA (reference sequence). CDR3 nucleotides: TGCAGTGCTAGGGCCCCGGGACAGAACATGTACGAGCAGTACTTC. It codes for CSARAPGQNMYEQYF.

Only a few counts were recorded for this clonotype. The chain is built from TRBV21-1 and TRBJ1-4. TRBV21-1 is flagged as a pseudogene. This CDR3 has 16 residues. The CDR3 region has the DNA TGTGCCAGCAGCAAAAGGGACTTCGCGGGAAGTGAAAAACTGTTTTTT. Translating gives CASSKRDFAGSEKLFF.

This clonotype came up a few times. This rearrangement joins TRBV6-6 to TRBJ1-4; possibly TRBD1 for D (5 bases). Trimming removed 2 bases at V and 13 bases at J, with 23 bases between. Looked up from germline, CDR1 is MNHNY and CDR2 is SVGAGI (reference sequence). This CDR3 is built from 16 residues. The CDR3 DNA follows: TGTGCCAGCAGTTACGTGCCCTCGGAGAAAGGACACGGACTGTTTTTT. Protein sequence: CASSYVPSEKGHGLFF.

The J gene is TRBJ2-1, the V gene TRBV29-1; TRBD1 is a possible D gene (7 bases). The CDR3 covers 13 residues. CDR1 is SQVTM, CDR2 ANQGSEA, per germline. V lost 8 bases, J lost 6 bases, and 17 bases lay in between. The CDR3 DNA is TGCAGCATGACACCCAGGGGGGCCAATGAGCAGTTCTTC. This translates into CSMTPRGANEQFF.

This clonotype was recorded a few times. The chain uses TRBV20-1 and TRBJ1-6; D not certain. V lost 3 bases and J lost 0, with 12 bases in between. There are 16 residues in the CDR3. From germline, CDR1 is DFQATT and CDR2 SNEGSKA (reference sequence). CDR3 protein: CSARTAKSSYNSPLHF. CDR3 sequence (DNA): TGCAGTGCTAGGACCGCGAAAAGCTCCTATAATTCACCCCTCCACTTT.

The rearrangement joins TRBV20-1 to TRBJ1-2; D unclear. Germline loops: CDR1 DFQATT, CDR2 SNEGSKA (reference sequence). V was shortened by 6 bases and J by 4 bases, with 12 bases between the two germline ends. The CDR3 runs 12 residues. The CDR3 reads CSANDGSYGYTF. Here the CDR3 DNA reads TGCAGTGCCAACGACGGGAGCTATGGCTACACCTTC.